This T cell receptor (beta chain) derives from a study of T cell changes during pregnancy in multiple sclerosis. The CDR3 consists of 21 residues. The V gene's germline CDR1 is MNHNS and CDR2 SASEGT. The V gene lost 1 base and the J gene lost 3 bases, with 30 bases spanning the gap. The data were produced by immunoSEQ multiplex PCR, yet TCRdb's version contains in-frame clones alone and is incomplete. In the table there are under 75,000 clones, approximately 93% of which are singletons. The receptor comes from a female donor with multiple sclerosis, enrolled in a pregnancy study. The V and J genes are TRBV6-1 and TRBJ1-1; the D is unclear. The sequencing here drew on CD8+ T cells from peripheral blood mononuclear cells, taken in the second trimester of pregnancy. In DNA form, the CDR3 reads TGTGCCAGCAGTGAAGTTAAAGGGCTGGCGGGAACAAAAGGTGAGGACACTGAAGCTTTCTTT. Amino acid sequence: CASSEVKGLAGTKGEDTEAFF.